The clone carrying this T cell receptor beta chain was seen ten or more times. The team produced cDNA through 5'RACE using 10-nucleotide random UMIs. TCRdb processed the 5' RACE reads anew with MiXCR; each CDR3 protein has one entry. The table has 25,000 to 30,000 distinct CDR3 sequences, 6.6% seen once. Healthy controls consisted of blood bank volunteers in Maryland, USA. The CDR3 runs 13 residues. V was shortened by 3 bases and J by 5 bases, with 8 bases between the two germline ends. Germline V CDR1 and CDR2: SGHRS, YFSETQ. This sample was included in a study of neurological immune-mediated disorders.

The V gene is TRBV5-1, the J gene TRBJ2-2; D is undetermined. The sequence came from a woman between 50 and 59 years old in good health. Sample: PBMCs. Here the CDR3 reads CASSSKSTGELFF. The CDR3 nucleotides read TGCGCCAGCAGCTCCAAAAGTACCGGGGAGCTGTTTTTT.